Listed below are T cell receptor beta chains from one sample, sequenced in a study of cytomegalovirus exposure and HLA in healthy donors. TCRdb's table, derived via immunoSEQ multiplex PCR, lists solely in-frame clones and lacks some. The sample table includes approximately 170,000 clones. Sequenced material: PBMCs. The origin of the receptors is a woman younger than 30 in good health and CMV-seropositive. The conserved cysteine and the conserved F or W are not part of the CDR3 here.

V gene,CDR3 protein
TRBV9,ASSVDSYGYT
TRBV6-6,ASRTPELGKETQY
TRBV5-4,ASSSSGTGLRGEQF
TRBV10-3,AISFGGGRQDTQY
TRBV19,ASRLRQGLDSPLH
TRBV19,ASSGGRAGEQY
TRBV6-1,ASSVSEGGADEQY
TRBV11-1,ASSPDRVRQY
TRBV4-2,ASSAGTGWEPQH
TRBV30,AWRPPGTGAYEQY
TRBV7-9,ASSRPLAGGPGETQY
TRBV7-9,ASSLGQGPQNPTYEQY